The rows below give T cell receptor beta chains drawn from one sample of a study of regulatory T cells in long-lasting Graves disease. TCRdb used MiXCR to reprocess the multiplex PCR reads, holding one entry per CDR3 protein. Here the sample spans roughly 610,000 distinct CDR3 sequences, about 15% being singletons. These records were also assigned to another study, of T cells in Graves' hyperthyroidism and ophthalmopathy.

Sequenced here: peripheral blood mononuclear cells (PBMCs), sampled at new diagnosis, from a patient treated with antithyroid drugs. The receptors stem from a young woman with Graves disease. Both conserved end residues are part of each CDR3.

v_call cdr3_aa
TRBV4-1 CASSQVSSGETQYF
TRBV2 CANSLESGETQYF
TRBV4-2 CASSQDVLVGQGAYGYTF
TRBV5-1 CASSLAQGNEQYF
TRBV28 CASSAPGTENSPLHF
TRBV18 CASSSGREDTQYF
TRBV7-9 CASSFKVSPGTGGLGTEAFF
TRBV2 CASKARSLNTIYF
TRBV29-1 CSVEEASWNEQFF
TRBV2 CASSREGTTRRTQYF
TRBV3-1 CASSLSGTRLTGELFF
TRBV7-9 CASSLKGLNTEAFF
TRBV12-3/TRBV12-4 CASSPGSSGIAKNIQYF
TRBV28 CASSVTGKLGNEKLFF
TRBV15 CATSRGYEGASGNTIYF
TRBV5-6 CASSTRQGSYTSYGYTF
TRBV7-2 CASSFYSSDQPQHF
TRBV28 CASSFAGTYTGELFF
TRBV24-1 CATSDNRATNYGYTF
TRBV7-9 CASSVGAGSYNEQFF
TRBV7-8 CASSLVPRTSDNEQFF
TRBV5-1 CASSLELGRIVYGYTF
TRBV7-2 CASSAPSLASLNEQFF
TRBV5-5 CASSLAWQGVDQPQHF
TRBV2 CASSGTEPKPLNYGYTF
TRBV7-2 CASSSPSGSRETQYF
TRBV5-1 CASSMGQGDTIYF
TRBV30 CAWKSPVSGEKLFF
TRBV4-1 CASSQEGVLVETQYF
TRBV14 CASSQAPGPSEEKLFF
TRBV6-1 CASIANVAGDEQFF
TRBV2 CASSPKRELAEQYF
TRBV28 CASSRDTSRTGELFF
TRBV19 CASSPTVISYNEQFF
TRBV28 CASSPPGMIRDRGRQDPGYTF
TRBV7-8 CASSLAWYSNQPQHF
TRBV6-2/TRBV6-3 CASSYSRGGLRGYTF
TRBV28 CASSLRWWGQAFF
TRBV20-1 CSASFAGEITDTQYF
TRBV7-8 CASSGRGSHYEQYF
TRBV18 CASSRAVSTNEKLFF
TRBV24-1 CATSVLSLSTDTQYF
TRBV28 CAARGRLNTEAFF
TRBV4-2 CASSQGDRGIGELFF
TRBV3-1 CASGIRTGSNTIYF
TRBV15 CATSRDQPKQNEKLFF
TRBV7-2 CASSLDRGGFNEQFF
TRBV29-1 CSVAGTANSPLHF
TRBV6-2/TRBV6-3 CASSPGQRNSPLHF
TRBV12-3/TRBV12-4 CASSLFLGEYEQYF
TRBV5-1 CASSALTGGHEQFF
TRBV7-9 CASSFATGGDEQFF
TRBV7-2 CASSTYRDYEQYF
TRBV28 CASSPSGGDVETQYF
TRBV28 CASSLSTGDYGYTF